Sequencing of this T cell receptor beta chain was carried out in a study of OX40 agonist ivuxolimab in advanced cancers. Study-wide context: Enrollees could have had prior anti-PD-1, anti-PD-L1 or anti-CTLA-4 therapy, which about 42% had received.

In its sample, this clone was seen a few times. Libraries were prepared by immunoSEQ multiplex PCR; TCRdb keeps only in-frame clonotypes and omits some of them. The sample lists about 88,000 clones; 75% to 90% were seen once. The receptor was isolated from an adult with an advanced solid tumor such as melanoma, head and neck, liver or kidney cancer. The source was CD4+ or CD8+ T cells sorted from blood, collected in a trial of the OX40 agonist ivuxolimab.

The CDR3 protein is CASSSGQNPDTQYF. CDR3 DNA sequence: TGTGCCAGCAGCTCGGGACAGAACCCAGATACGCAGTATTTT. The chain recombines TRBV7-3 with TRBJ2-3; TRBD1 agrees at 7 bases. CDR1 is SGHTA, CDR2 FQGTGA, per germline. The CDR3 has 14 amino acids. V shed 4 bases, J shed 4 bases, and the junction held 5 bases outside the gene matches.